The next 18 T cell receptor beta chains were all read from a single sample in a study of long-term antiretroviral therapy in people with HIV. The assay, immunoSEQ v3.0, was run at survey level. Clones were sequenced by immunoSEQ multiplex PCR, and TCRdb holds only the in-frame ones, with some missing. The sample holds about 14,000 clones, 70% to 85% seen once. The sample consisted of unsorted PBMCs, taken 1.8 years before starting antiretroviral therapy. The receptors were gathered from a woman aged 35 to 49 with HIV.

The genes are TRBV7-9 and TRBJ2-7; 11 bases agree with TRBD2. The CDR3 totals 15 residues. V was clipped by 3 bases and J by 6 bases; unmatched bases: 7. Looked up from germline, CDR1 is SEHNR and CDR2 is FQNEAQ (reference sequence). The CDR3 reads CASSFQLAGVVEQYF. CDR3 nucleotide sequence: TGTGCCAGCAGCTTCCAACTAGCGGGAGTCGTCGAGCAGTACTTC. Complete variable domain (other parts from reference TRBV7-9 and TRBJ2-7): DTGVSQNPRHKITKRGQNVTFRCDPISEHNRLYWYRQTLGQGPEFLTYFQNEAQLEKSRLLSDRFSAERPKGSFSTLEIQRTEQGDSAMYLCASSFQLAGVVEQYFGPGTRLTVT.

The J gene is TRBJ2-3, the V gene TRBV19; possible D gene TRBD2, 6 bases. The CDR3 length is 16 residues. Germline V lookup: CDR1 LNHDA, CDR2 SQIVND (reference sequence). Trimming shortened V by 1 base and J by 0 bases, and 11 bases separated the two germline ends. CDR3 residues: CASSIVGGASTDTQYF. Written as DNA, the CDR3 is TGTGCCAGTAGTATAGTTGGAGGGGCTAGCACAGATACGCAGTATTTT.

This chain joins TRBV7-8 and TRBJ2-1, with TRBD2 matching over 8 bases. CDR1 SGHVS and CDR2 FQNEAQ come from the germline V gene. The CDR3 covers 17 residues. The V gene end was trimmed by 1 base and the J gene end by 9 bases; junction bases not matched to a gene: 14. The CDR3 region is CASSLGISSGGLGEQFF. The CDR3 region has the DNA TGTGCCAGCAGCTTAGGCATCAGCTCGGGAGGGTTAGGTGAGCAGTTCTTC.

The J gene is TRBJ2-7, the V gene TRBV7-9; possibly TRBD2 for D (5 bases). Germline CDR1 reads SEHNR; CDR2 reads FQNEAQ (reference sequence). The V and J ends lost 5 bases and 7 bases respectively, with 15 bases between them. The CDR3 covers 13 residues. The CDR3 DNA follows: TGTGCCAGCAGCGAAAATTCCTCGGGAGAGCAGTACTTC. Encoded protein: CASSENSSGEQYF.

This clone was recorded a few times. The chain carries TRBV6-5 and TRBJ2-1; D gene uncertain. Deletions cut 4 bases from V and 0 bases from J, with 10 bases between. From germline, CDR1 is MNHEY and CDR2 SVGAGI. The CDR3 spans 15 residues. In DNA form, the CDR3 reads TGTGCCAGCAGTTCCACCCGGAGCTCCTACAATGAGCAGTTCTTC. The encoded protein is CASSSTRSSYNEQFF.

This rearrangement joins TRBV5-4 to TRBJ2-7; D unclear. This CDR3 contains 15 residues. Germline CDR1 reads SGHNT; CDR2 reads YYREEE (reference sequence). The V and J ends lost 4 bases and 4 bases respectively, with 18 bases between them. DNA of the CDR3: TGTGCCAGCAGCCCATCCCTAGGGTTGGGGTACGAGCAGTACTTC. Translation gives CASSPSLGLGYEQYF.

In this sample, this clone turned up once. This chain uses TRBV4-2 with TRBJ2-5; TRBD1 matches at 8 bases. Germline V gene data show CDR1 as LGHNA and CDR2 as YNFKEQ. V shed 5 bases, J shed 2 bases, and the junction held 4 bases outside the gene matches. The CDR3 runs to 14 residues. Here the CDR3 reads CASSTRQGQETQYF. DNA for the CDR3: TGTGCCAGCAGCACTCGACAGGGGCAAGAGACCCAGTACTTC.

The rearrangement joins TRBV6-5 to TRBJ2-1, with D maybe TRBD2 (6 bases). This CDR3 spans 15 amino acids. The germline V gene encodes CDR1 MNHEY and CDR2 SVGAGI. The V end was cut by 5 bases, the J end by 0 bases, with 11 bases between. CDR3 sequence: CASSPTGSSYNEQFF. The CDR3 coding sequence is TGTGCCAGCAGTCCCACCGGGAGCTCCTACAATGAGCAGTTCTTC.

This chain uses TRBV27 with TRBJ1-2; D is ambiguous. The CDR3 is 15 residues long. Trimming removed 2 bases from V and 1 base from J, with 11 bases in between. Germline-derived CDR1 and CDR2 are MNHEY and SMNVEV (reference sequence). CDR3 in DNA: TGTGCCAGCAGTTTAACGGCTTGGAGTAACTATGGCTACACCTTC. It codes for CASSLTAWSNYGYTF.

The V and J genes are TRBV29-1 and TRBJ2-1, with 11 bases matching TRBD2. This CDR3 spans 15 amino acids. V lost 4 bases, J lost 0 bases, and 2 bases stayed unmatched. Germline lookup yields CDR1 SQVTM and CDR2 ANQGSEA. The CDR3 region has the DNA TGCAGCGTTGGGACTAGCGGGTACTCCTACAATGAGCAGTTCTTC. Its translation is CSVGTSGYSYNEQFF.

The table lists this clone with a count of one. This CDR3 reads CASSRLLAGEYEQYF. The CDR3 bases are TGCGCCAGCAGCCGCCTCCTAGCGGGAGAGTACGAGCAGTACTTC. The genes are TRBV4-1 and TRBJ2-7; 10 nucleotides align to TRBD2. Germline values: CDR1 MGHRA, CDR2 YSYEKL. CDR3 length: 15 amino acids. Unmatched junction bases numbered 7, after V lost 4 bases and J lost 4 bases.

CDR3 region: CASSLEDTLIYGYTF. The CDR3 DNA sequence: TGTGCCAGCAGCTTAGAGGACACCCTGATTTATGGCTACACCTTC. This rearrangement joins TRBV7-9 to TRBJ1-2; a possible D gene is TRBD1 (5 bases). There are 15 residues in the CDR3. Germline CDR1 SEHNR, CDR2 FQNEAQ (reference sequence). Trimming pared 1 base from V and 5 bases from J, leaving 14 bases between.

The chain uses TRBV2 and TRBJ2-1, with TRBD2 identical over 7 bases. J lost 10 bases, V lost 2 bases, and 17 bases had no gene match. The length of the CDR3 is 17 residues. Germline lookup yields CDR1 SNHLY and CDR2 FYNNEI. As DNA, the CDR3 is TGTGCCAGCAGTGAACCATCGGGGCTAGCGGCCGAGGAGGAGCAGTTCTTC. Translating gives CASSEPSGLAAEEEQFF.

This sequence joins TRBV5-1 and TRBJ2-6; D remains unclear. Germline V gives CDR1 SGHRS, CDR2 YFSETQ. This CDR3 comprises 13 residues. V shed 8 bases and J shed 0 bases, with 6 bases lying between them. The CDR3 region is CASTDSGANVLTF. CDR3 DNA: TGCGCCAGTACGGACTCTGGGGCCAACGTCCTGACTTTC.

In this sample, this clone turned up once. In nucleotides, the CDR3 is TGTGCCAGCAGTGAAGCGCCGGGACTAGACCAATCCTTAGCCAAAAACATTCAGTACTTC. Its protein is CASSEAPGLDQSLAKNIQYF. This sequence joins TRBV2 and TRBJ2-4; 8 bases fit TRBD2. The germline V gene encodes CDR1 SNHLY and CDR2 FYNNEI. CDR3 length: 20 amino acids. V shed 0 bases, J shed 0 bases, and the junction held 13 bases outside the gene matches. Using reference TRBV2 and TRBJ2-4 for the parts outside the CDR3, the full variable domain is EPEVTQTPSHQVTQMGQEVILRCVPISNHLYFYWYRQILGQKVEFLVSFYNNEISEKSEIFDDQFSVERPDGSNFTLKIRSTKLEDSAMYFCASSEAPGLDQSLAKNIQYFGAGTRLSVL.

This clone was picked up one time. The chain is built from TRBV5-6 and TRBJ1-2; perhaps TRBD1 as D (5 bases). Looked up from germline, CDR1 is SGHDT and CDR2 is YYEEEE. Trimming cost V 8 bases and J 0 bases, with 20 bases left between them. The CDR3 sequence is 16 residues long. CDR3 amino acids: CASTKRTAGTNYGYTF. In DNA form, the CDR3 reads TGTGCCAGTACTAAAAGAACGGCAGGGACTAACTATGGCTACACCTTC.

The chain recombines TRBV30 with TRBJ2-1, with D perhaps matching TRBD2 (6 bases). Per the germline V gene, CDR1 is GTSNPN and CDR2 is SVGIG (reference sequence). CDR3 length: 15 residues. The germline V and J ends were trimmed by 0 bases and 2 bases, with 11 bases remaining between them. The CDR3 DNA reads as TGTGCCTGGAGTGTCGGGCGGGGCCCCTACAATGAGCAGTTCTTC. Its translation is CAWSVGRGPYNEQFF.

The chain is built from TRBV7-8 and TRBJ2-4; 8 nucleotides line up with TRBD2. Germline V gives CDR1 SGHVS, CDR2 FQNEAQ. The CDR3 totals 17 residues. V gave up 1 base and J gave up 0 bases; unmatched junction bases: 5. CDR3 loop: CASSLGSSGLAKNIQYF. The CDR3 nucleotides read TGTGCCAGCAGCTTAGGGTCTAGCGGGCTAGCCAAAAACATTCAGTACTTC.